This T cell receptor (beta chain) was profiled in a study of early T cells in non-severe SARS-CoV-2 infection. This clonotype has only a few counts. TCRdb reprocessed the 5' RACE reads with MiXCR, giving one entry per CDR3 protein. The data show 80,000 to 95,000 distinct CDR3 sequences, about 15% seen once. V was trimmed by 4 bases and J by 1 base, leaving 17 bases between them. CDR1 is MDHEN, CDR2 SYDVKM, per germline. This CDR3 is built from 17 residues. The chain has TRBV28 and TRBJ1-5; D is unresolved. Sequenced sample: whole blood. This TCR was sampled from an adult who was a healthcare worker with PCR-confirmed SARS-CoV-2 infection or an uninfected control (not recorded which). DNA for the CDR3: TGTGCCAGCAGTTCTTGGGCGTTTGCTGGGAGCAATCAGCCCCAGCATTTT. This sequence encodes CASSSWAFAGSNQPQHF.